A selection of T cell receptor beta chains follows, all from one sample in a study of PD-1 blockade in classical Hodgkin lymphoma. Sequencing used immunoSEQ multiplex PCR; TCRdb keeps in-frame clones, though not all of them. The table records about 32,000 clones, 82% of them present only once. This specimen consisted of peripheral blood mononuclear cells (PBMCs), obtained at baseline. All receptors derive from a human donor with classical Hodgkin lymphoma. The conserved cysteine and the conserved F or W are not part of the CDR3 here. The D gene is left open where the match is weak.

TRBV19,TRBD1,TRBJ1-1,11,ASTEQGAGRAF
TRBV2,NA,TRBJ1-2,11,ASSEDRSYGYT
TRBV12-5,NA,TRBJ2-3,12,ASGTGTTVDTQY
TRBV7-3,NA,TRBJ1-3,11,ASSPSSGNTIY
TRBV11-3,NA,TRBJ1-1,12,ASTPTGVNTEAF
TRBV28,TRBD1,TRBJ2-2,16,ASSWIIGAGGSTGELF
TRBV4-1,NA,TRBJ2-2,12,ASSQEPRTGELF
TRBV10-3,NA,TRBJ2-7,10,AISESQGMQY
TRBV7-2,NA,TRBJ2-3,11,ASSRWYTDTQY
TRBV5-8,NA,TRBJ1-5,15,ASVQGGEAYSNQPQH